This T cell receptor (beta chain) appears in the sequencing data of a study of cytomegalovirus exposure and HLA in healthy donors. Per the germline V gene, CDR1 is LNHDA and CDR2 is SQIVND (reference sequence). This CDR3 spans 15 amino acids. V lost 3 bases and J 2 bases, leaving 13 bases between the germline ends. The primer mix had 60 Vbeta and 13 Jbeta primers. The data were produced by immunoSEQ multiplex PCR, yet TCRdb's version contains in-frame clones alone and is incomplete. The table lists 100,000 to 150,000 clones, more than 65% of them singletons. Overall study findings and caveats: TCR beta V- and J-gene trimming, according to a later analysis, was linked to a missense DCLRE1C variant.

To note about this clone: Its cognate antigen is unknown.

The TCR originated in a man between 18 and 29 years old in good health and CMV-seropositive. The sequenced material came from PBMCs. The rearrangement links TRBV19 to TRBJ2-5, with D tentatively TRBD2 (5 bases). CDR3 nucleotide sequence: TGTGCCAGTAGTATGGGGTTAGCGAGTCAAGAGACCCAGTACTTC. Translated, it gives CASSMGLASQETQYF.